Following are 13 T cell receptor beta chains from one sample sequenced in a study of shared clonotypes between healthy human individuals. Repertoires were generated with immunoSEQ multiplex PCR, while TCRdb's copy carries only in-frame clones and drops some. The sample lists some 500,000 clones, less than 80% occurring once. Sequencing was done on a sample of PBMCs. All receptors come from a woman aged 40 to 50 in good health. Some clones in this sample may be carry-over from other donors' samples.

V usage is TRBV28 and J usage is TRBJ1-5; D is undetermined. Trimming pared 2 bases from V and 0 bases from J, leaving 8 bases between. The germline gives CDR1 MDHEN, CDR2 SYDVKM. The CDR3 length is 15 residues. The CDR3 DNA follows: TGTGCCAGCAGTTTAACGGACTATAGCAATCAGCCCCAGCATTTT. Its translation: CASSLTDYSNQPQHF.

V and J are TRBV28 and TRBJ1-1; TRBD1 matches at 7 bases. Germline values: CDR1 MDHEN, CDR2 SYDVKM. V was clipped by 8 bases and J by 6 bases; unmatched bases: 12. The CDR3 runs to 14 residues. CDR3 DNA sequence: TGTGCCAGCTTAAAAGGGGGCCGAGGAGCTGAAGCTTTCTTT. It is translated as CASLKGGRGAEAFF.

The chain recombines TRBV4-1 with TRBJ2-3; D is unclear. Germline-derived CDR1 and CDR2 are MGHRA and YSYEKL. The CDR3 covers 14 residues. Trimming shortened V by 4 bases and J by 0 bases, and 8 bases separated the two germline ends. CDR3 loop: CASSRGDSTDTQYF. CDR3 bases: TGCGCCAGCAGCCGCGGCGATAGCACAGATACGCAGTATTTT.

This chain joins TRBV29-1 and TRBJ1-1, with D tentatively TRBD1 (5 bases). The germline CDR1 and CDR2 sequences are SQVTM and ANQGSEA. Deletions cut 4 bases from V and 11 bases from J, with 5 bases between. CDR3 size: 8 residues. The CDR3 DNA follows: TGCAGCGTTGGGGGGGCTTTCTTT. This codes for CSVGGAFF.

V and J are TRBV28 and TRBJ2-7; D is unclear. The CDR3 has 16 amino acids. Trimming left V 6 bases short and J 7 bases short, with 25 bases between. Germline V CDR1 and CDR2: MDHEN, SYDVKM. The CDR3 DNA follows: TGTGCCAGCAGAACCCCTTTTGCACGCCATGATATGGAGCAGTACTTC. Protein product: CASRTPFARHDMEQYF.

This chain uses TRBV18 with TRBJ1-5; no clear D gene. CDR1 is KGHSH and CDR2 is LQKENI in the germline V gene. V was trimmed by 2 bases and J by 6 bases, leaving 8 bases between them. This CDR3 region has 13 residues. The CDR3 DNA reads as TGTGCCAGCTCACCATTGGCAGGTCAGCCCCAGCATTTT. Amino acid sequence: CASSPLAGQPQHF.

The V gene is TRBV30, the J gene TRBJ2-1; TRBD1 is a possible D gene (6 bases). This CDR3 region has 15 residues. Germline V gene data show CDR1 as GTSNPN and CDR2 as SVGIG (reference sequence). V dropped 0 bases and J dropped 3 bases, with 12 bases sitting between them. CDR3 bases: TGTGCCTGGAGTGTACAGGCAGGGGACTACAATGAGCAGTTCTTC. Its protein product is CAWSVQAGDYNEQFF.

The V and J genes are TRBV18 and TRBJ2-1; no clear D. The ends were cut back, 0 bases at V and 8 bases at J, with 20 bases in the middle. This CDR3 is built from 17 residues. CDR1 KGHSH and CDR2 LQKENI come from the germline V gene. CDR3 loop: CASSPPIRMGKVYEQFF. The CDR3 region has the DNA TGTGCCAGCTCACCACCCATTAGGATGGGTAAAGTCTATGAGCAGTTCTTC.

This clone has only a few counts. The V gene is TRBV29-1, the J gene TRBJ2-3; 7 positions match TRBD1. With 3 bases clipped from V and 6 bases from J, the junction kept 6 bases outside the gene matches. CDR1 and CDR2 (germline): SQVTM, ANQGSEA. The CDR3 is 13 amino acids. The CDR3 bases are TGCAGCGTTGATCGACAGGGATCGGATACGCAGTATTTT. It codes for CSVDRQGSDTQYF.

With respect to this clone: Additional DNA sequences in this sample encode the identical CDR3. The chain employs TRBV7-9 and TRBJ2-7; 11 positions agree with TRBD2. The CDR3 runs 14 residues. In germline, CDR1 is SEHNR, CDR2 FQNEAQ (reference sequence). J lost 6 bases, V lost 1 base, and 2 bases had no gene match. CDR3 amino acids: CASSLGLAGGEQYF. The DNA for the CDR3 is TGTGCCAGCAGCTTAGGTCTAGCGGGAGGCGAGCAGTACTTC.

V gene TRBV27 combines with J gene TRBJ2-3; D not resolved. The germline V gene has CDR1 MNHEY and CDR2 SMNVEV (reference sequence). The CDR3 has 11 amino acids. V shed 3 bases and J shed 5 bases, with 3 bases lying between them. CDR3 residues: CASSLGDTQYF. CDR3 coding DNA: TGTGCCAGCAGTTTGGGAGATACGCAGTATTTT.

In this sample, this clone turned up a few times. The chain combines TRBV19 with TRBJ2-7; 12 nucleotides match TRBD2. Germline assignment: CDR1 LNHDA and CDR2 SQIVND (reference sequence). The junction had 1 base not matched to a gene; V was cut back by 8 bases and J by 2 bases. CDR3 length: 13 amino acids. CDR3 sequence reads: CASASGRAYEQYF. As DNA, the CDR3 is TGTGCCAGTGCTAGCGGGAGGGCCTACGAGCAGTACTTC.

V gene TRBV2 combines with J gene TRBJ2-7, with D perhaps matching TRBD2 (6 bases). The V end was cut by 2 bases, the J end by 2 bases, with 13 bases between. This CDR3 spans 15 amino acids. CDR1 SNHLY and CDR2 FYNNEI come from the germline V gene. CDR3 sequence reads: CASSERGRPPYEQYF. The CDR3 coding sequence is TGTGCCAGCAGTGAACGGGGGAGGCCCCCCTACGAGCAGTACTTC.